The 3 T cell receptor beta chains below come from one sample, sequenced in a study of shared T cell receptors in the human thymus. Using immunoSEQ multiplex PCR, the repertoire was profiled, and TCRdb retains in-frame clones only, with some absent. The data hold about 540,000 clones, with roughly 74% observed a single time. The data were also submitted as part of a second study, on human thymus T cells.

The sequenced material came from thymocytes. These receptors originate from a boy younger than two with a congenital heart defect.

This clone was observed a handful of times. This chain joins TRBV27 and TRBJ2-3; maybe TRBD1 (5 bases). The germline V gene encodes CDR1 MNHEY and CDR2 SMNVEV (reference sequence). The CDR3 loop spans 15 amino acids. Trimming pared 6 bases from V and 1 base from J, leaving 14 bases between. The CDR3 reads CASSPQGEGTDTQYF. The CDR3 DNA sequence: TGTGCCAGCAGCCCCCAAGGGGAAGGCACAGATACGCAGTATTTT.

The rearrangement uses TRBV9 and TRBJ2-7; 8 nucleotides align to TRBD2. Unmatched junction bases numbered 3, after V lost 0 bases and J lost 4 bases. Germline CDR1 SGDLS, CDR2 YYNGEE. The CDR3 runs 14 residues. This chain's CDR3 is CASSVEVAGYEQYF. In nucleotides, the CDR3 is TGTGCCAGCAGCGTAGAGGTAGCGGGGTACGAGCAGTACTTC.

V and J are TRBV27 and TRBJ1-4; D is unresolved. V was pared by 4 bases and J by 7 bases, with 13 bases between. Germline values: CDR1 MNHEY, CDR2 SMNVEV (reference sequence). This CDR3 comprises 14 residues. CDR3 region: CASSSHFLIEKLFF. CDR3 DNA: TGTGCCAGCAGTTCCCACTTCTTAATTGAAAAACTGTTTTTT.